The clone carrying this T cell receptor beta chain was detected many times. Its antigen is unidentified. Using its own MiXCR run on the 5' RACE reads, TCRdb lists one record per CDR3 protein. The table lists some 220,000 distinct CDR3 sequences, roughly a tenth of them singletons. This record belongs to a study of CD8 T cells in ankylosing spondylitis. Germline V gene sequence: CDR1 MDHEN, CDR2 SYDVKM. V dropped 5 bases and J dropped 4 bases, with 17 bases sitting between them. The CDR3 totals 15 residues. Study outcomes and limitations: Some of these motif variants have turned up before, in reports on reactive arthritis synovial fluid and blood. A TCR beta motif of under ten highly homologous variants appeared characteristic of ankylosing spondylitis blood.

Specimen: blood, either unsorted or a sorted T cell fraction (not recorded which). The sequence derives from a male donor with ankylosing spondylitis or in good health (not recorded which). The V and J genes are TRBV28 and TRBJ1-1; D might be TRBD1 (6 bases). The CDR3 DNA reads TGTGCCAGCAGTCCTATGGGGGGGCTTAGCACTGAAGCTTTCTTT. This gives the protein CASSPMGGLSTEAFF.